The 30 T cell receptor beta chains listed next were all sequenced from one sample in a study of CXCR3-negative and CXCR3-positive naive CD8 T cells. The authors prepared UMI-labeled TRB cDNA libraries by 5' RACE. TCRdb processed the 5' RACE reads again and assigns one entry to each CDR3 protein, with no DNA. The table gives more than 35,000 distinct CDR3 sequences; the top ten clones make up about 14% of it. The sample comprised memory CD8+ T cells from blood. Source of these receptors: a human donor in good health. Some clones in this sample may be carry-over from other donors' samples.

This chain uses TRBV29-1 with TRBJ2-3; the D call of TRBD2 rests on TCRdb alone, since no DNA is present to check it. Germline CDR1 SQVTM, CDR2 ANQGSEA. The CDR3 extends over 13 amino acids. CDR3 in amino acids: CSVIAELTDTQYF.

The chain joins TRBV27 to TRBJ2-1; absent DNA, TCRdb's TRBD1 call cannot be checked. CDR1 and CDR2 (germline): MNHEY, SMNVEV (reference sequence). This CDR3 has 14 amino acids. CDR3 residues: CASSYAGTGGEQFF.

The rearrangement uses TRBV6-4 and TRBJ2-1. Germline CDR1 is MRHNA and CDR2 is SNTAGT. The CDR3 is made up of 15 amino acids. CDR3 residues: CASSGVEAGYNEQFF.

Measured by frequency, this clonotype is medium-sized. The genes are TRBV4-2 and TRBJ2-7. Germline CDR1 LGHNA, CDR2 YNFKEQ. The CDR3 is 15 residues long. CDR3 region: CASSQGEGSSYEQYF.

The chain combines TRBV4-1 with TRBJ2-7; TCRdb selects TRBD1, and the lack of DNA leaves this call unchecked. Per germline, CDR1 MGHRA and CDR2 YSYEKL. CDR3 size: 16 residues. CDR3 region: CASSQDFPGTSYEQYF.

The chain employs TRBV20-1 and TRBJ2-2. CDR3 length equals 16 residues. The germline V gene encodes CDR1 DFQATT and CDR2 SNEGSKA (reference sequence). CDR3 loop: CSARDPPGANTGELFF.

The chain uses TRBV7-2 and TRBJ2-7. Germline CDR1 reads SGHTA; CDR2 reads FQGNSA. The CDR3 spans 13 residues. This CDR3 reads CASSLRSVYEQYF.

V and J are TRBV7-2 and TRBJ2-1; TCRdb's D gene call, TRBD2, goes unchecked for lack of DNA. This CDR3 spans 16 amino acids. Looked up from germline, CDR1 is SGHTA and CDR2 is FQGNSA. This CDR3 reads CASSLARTAKGFEQFF.

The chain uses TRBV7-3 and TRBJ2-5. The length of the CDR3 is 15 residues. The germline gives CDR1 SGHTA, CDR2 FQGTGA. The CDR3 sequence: CASSLDPGRQETQYF.

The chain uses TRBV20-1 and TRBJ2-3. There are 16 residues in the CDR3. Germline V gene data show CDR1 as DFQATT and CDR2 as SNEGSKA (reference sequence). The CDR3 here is CSARDLFLSSTDTQYF.

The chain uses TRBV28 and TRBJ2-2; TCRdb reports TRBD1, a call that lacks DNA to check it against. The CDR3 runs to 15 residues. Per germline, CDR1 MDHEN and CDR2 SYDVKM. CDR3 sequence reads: CASSFRGRRVGELFF.

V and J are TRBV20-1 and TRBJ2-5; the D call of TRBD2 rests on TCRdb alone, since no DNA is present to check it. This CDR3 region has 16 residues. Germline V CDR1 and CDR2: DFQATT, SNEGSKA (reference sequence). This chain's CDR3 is CSARDDPSGAQETQYF.

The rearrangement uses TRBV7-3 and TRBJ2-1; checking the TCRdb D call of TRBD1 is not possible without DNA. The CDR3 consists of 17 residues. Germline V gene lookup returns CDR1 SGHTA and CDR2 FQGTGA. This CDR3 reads CASSLLGAGSFENEQFF.

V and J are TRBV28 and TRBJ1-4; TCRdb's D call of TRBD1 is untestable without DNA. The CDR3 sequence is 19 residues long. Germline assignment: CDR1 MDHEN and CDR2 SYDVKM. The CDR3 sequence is CASSLPLDSIDSTNEKLFF.

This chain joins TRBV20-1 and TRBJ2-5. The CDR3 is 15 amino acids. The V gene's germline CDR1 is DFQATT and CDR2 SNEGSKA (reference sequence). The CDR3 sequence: CSARGWDRYQETQYF.

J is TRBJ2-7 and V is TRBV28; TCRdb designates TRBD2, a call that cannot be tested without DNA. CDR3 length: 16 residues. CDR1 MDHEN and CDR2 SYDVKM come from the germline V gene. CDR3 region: CASSLPQREGQVEQYF.

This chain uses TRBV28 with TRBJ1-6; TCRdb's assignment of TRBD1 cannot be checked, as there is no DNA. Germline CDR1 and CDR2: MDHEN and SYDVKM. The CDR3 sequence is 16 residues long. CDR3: CASSYAPGQVNSPLHF.

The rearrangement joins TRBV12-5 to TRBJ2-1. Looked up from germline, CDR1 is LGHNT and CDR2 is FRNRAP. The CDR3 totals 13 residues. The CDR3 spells CASGLGQGLEQFF.

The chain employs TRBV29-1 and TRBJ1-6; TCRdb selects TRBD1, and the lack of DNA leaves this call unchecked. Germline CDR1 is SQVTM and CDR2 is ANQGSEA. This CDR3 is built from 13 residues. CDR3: CSVGTAYNSPLHF.

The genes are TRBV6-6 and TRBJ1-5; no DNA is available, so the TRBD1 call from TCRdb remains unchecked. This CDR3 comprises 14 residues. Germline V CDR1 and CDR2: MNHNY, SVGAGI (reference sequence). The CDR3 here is CASSYGGVQQPQHF.

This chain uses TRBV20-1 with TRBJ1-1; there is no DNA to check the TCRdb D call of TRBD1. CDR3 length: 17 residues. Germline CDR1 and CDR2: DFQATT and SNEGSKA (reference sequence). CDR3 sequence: CSARGVGTGARWTEAFF.

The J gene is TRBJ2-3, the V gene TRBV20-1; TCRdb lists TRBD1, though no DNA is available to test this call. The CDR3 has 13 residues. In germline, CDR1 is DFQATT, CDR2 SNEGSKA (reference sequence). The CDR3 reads CSASGTSTDTQYF.

Here the CDR3 reads CASSGPTSGVDNNEQFF. The chain has TRBV28 and TRBJ2-1; TCRdb outputs TRBD2, but without DNA this stays unchecked. The CDR3 length is 17 residues. Germline CDR1 reads MDHEN; CDR2 reads SYDVKM.

The CDR3 reads CASSDPAGVYEQYF. The chain carries TRBV28 and TRBJ2-7; with no DNA, the TCRdb D assignment of TRBD1 cannot be verified. This CDR3 has 14 residues. Germline values: CDR1 MDHEN, CDR2 SYDVKM.

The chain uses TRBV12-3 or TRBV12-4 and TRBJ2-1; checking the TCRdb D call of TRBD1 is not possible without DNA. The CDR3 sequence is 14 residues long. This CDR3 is CASSSSGGRNEQFF.

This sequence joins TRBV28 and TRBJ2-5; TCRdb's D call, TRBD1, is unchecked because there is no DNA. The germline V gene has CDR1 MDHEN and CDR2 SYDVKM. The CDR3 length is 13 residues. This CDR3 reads CASRLTGAETQYF.

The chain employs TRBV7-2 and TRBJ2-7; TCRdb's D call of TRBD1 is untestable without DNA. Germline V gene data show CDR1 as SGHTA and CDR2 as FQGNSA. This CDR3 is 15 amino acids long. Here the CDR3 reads CASSRRDRELNEQYF.

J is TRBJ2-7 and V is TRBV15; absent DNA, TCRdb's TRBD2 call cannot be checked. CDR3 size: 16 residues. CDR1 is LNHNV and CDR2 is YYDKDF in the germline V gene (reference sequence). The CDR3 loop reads CATSRDHSGMSYEQYF.

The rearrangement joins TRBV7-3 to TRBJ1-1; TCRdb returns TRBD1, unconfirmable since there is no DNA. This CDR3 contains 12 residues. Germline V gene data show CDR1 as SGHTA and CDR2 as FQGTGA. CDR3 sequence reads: CASSLGGGEAFF.

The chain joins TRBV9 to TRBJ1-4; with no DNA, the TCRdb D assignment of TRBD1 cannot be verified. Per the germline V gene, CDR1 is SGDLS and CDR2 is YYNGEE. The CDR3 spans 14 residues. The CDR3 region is CASSAGDPNEKLFF.